This record looks at one TCR beta chain sequence and its context. This CDR3 is 14 amino acids long. CDR1 and CDR2 from the germline V gene are SGHDT and YYEEEE. Trimming stripped 0 bases from V and 1 base from J, with 7 bases between. In the original analysis: Reference gene primer amplification in the assay estimated nucleated cell counts. TCRdb's table, derived via immunoSEQ multiplex PCR, lists solely in-frame clones and lacks some. V and J calls and clone size are copied from that table; D and trimming were computed from the DNA. Among about 74,000 clones, 88% were seen once, and the ten largest hold around 4.8%. This specimen belongs to a study of blood T cell repertoires in COVID-19. Background on the study: Acute and convalescent COVID-19 samples came from the United States, Italy and Spain. Sample material is recorded as cDNA or gDNA derived from T cells, B-cell-depleted T cells, or PBMCs.

The receptor's source is an elderly woman with acute or convalescent COVID-19. Sequences were obtained from peripheral blood. The rearrangement uses TRBV5-6 and TRBJ1-1, with D unclear. The CDR3 is CASSLGLWNTEAFF. CDR3 nucleotide sequence: TGTGCCAGCAGCTTGGGACTTTGGAACACTGAAGCTTTCTTT.